These 32 T cell receptor beta chains were all obtained from the same sample, sequenced in a study of glioma-infiltrating T cells after dendritic cell vaccination. The method was immunoSEQ multiplex PCR; TCRdb's version includes in-frame clones alone and lacks a portion of them. The table includes 65,000 to 90,000 clones, about four fifths detected once. Source: blood, taken before dendritic cell vaccination. These TCRs come from a human donor with glioblastoma.

This rearrangement joins TRBV6-1 to TRBJ2-2; 7 bases line up with TRBD2. The CDR3 runs 15 residues. Germline lookup yields CDR1 MNHNS and CDR2 SASEGT. V shed 6 bases and J 3 bases; nucleotides not matched to a gene: 7. The CDR3 here is CASRNGGKDTGELFF. The CDR3 coding sequence is TGTGCCAGCAGGAACGGGGGGAAAGACACCGGGGAGCTGTTTTTT.

This clone has more than one count but fewer than ten. V and J are TRBV16 and TRBJ1-2, with 7 bases fitting TRBD1. The ends lost 4 bases at V and 8 bases at J; junction bases unmatched: 7. This CDR3 spans 13 amino acids. Looked up from germline, CDR1 is KGHSY and CDR2 is FQNENV. The CDR3 spells CASSPDREIGYTF. CDR3 in DNA: TGTGCCAGCAGCCCCGACAGGGAAATAGGCTACACCTTC.

Here the CDR3 DNA reads TGCGCCAGCAGCTTGAGCGGGAGGCTAATTAATGAGCAGTTCTTC. It specifies CASSLSGRLINEQFF. J is TRBJ2-1 and V is TRBV5-1; 9 bases match TRBD2. The CDR3 is made up of 15 amino acids. V lost 1 base and J lost 7; bases outside the gene matches: 6. Germline V gives CDR1 SGHRS, CDR2 YFSETQ.

The chain has TRBV5-1 and TRBJ1-2; 9 nucleotides align to TRBD1. After removal of 4 bases from V and 8 bases from J, the junction contained 6 bases not matched to a gene. This CDR3 comprises 13 residues. Germline V CDR1 and CDR2: SGHRS, YFSETQ. CDR3 bases: TGCGCCAGCAGCATCGGACAGGGGCAGGGCTACACCTTC. It encodes CASSIGQGQGYTF.

This sequence joins TRBV19 and TRBJ1-1, with D uncertain. The CDR3 runs 15 residues. Germline values: CDR1 LNHDA, CDR2 SQIVND (reference sequence). Between the trimmed V and J ends, which lost 0 bases and 1 base, there was a span of 9 bases. CDR3 loop: CASSIESPSNTEAFF. The CDR3 DNA sequence: TGTGCCAGTAGTATAGAATCCCCATCGAACACTGAAGCTTTCTTT. Drawing the rest from reference TRBV19 and TRBJ1-1, the complete variable domain is DGGITQSPKYLFRKEGQNVTLSCEQNLNHDAMYWYRQDPGQGLRLIYYSQIVNDFQKGDIAEGYSVSREKKESFPLTVTSAQKNPTAFYLCASSIESPSNTEAFFGQGTRLTVV.

The J gene is TRBJ2-1, the V gene TRBV7-3; 8 bases are shared with TRBD1. The CDR3 covers 11 residues. The trim removed 5 bases at V and 15 bases at J, leaving 6 bases unmatched. CDR1 is SGHTA and CDR2 is FQGTGA in the germline V gene. CDR3 sequence (DNA): TGTGCCAGCAGCAACGGACAGGGTTTGTTCTTC. Translated, it gives CASSNGQGLFF.

In regard to this clone: The sample contains more than one DNA sequence encoding this CDR3. The gene calls are TRBV6-1 and TRBJ1-1; D is possibly TRBD1 (6 bases). This CDR3 has 13 amino acids. V lost 6 bases, J lost 0 bases, and 8 bases lay in between. Germline V lookup: CDR1 MNHNS, CDR2 SASEGT. CDR3 protein: CASRTGLNTEAFF. The CDR3 DNA sequence: TGTGCCAGCAGAACAGGGCTGAACACTGAAGCTTTCTTT.

This chain connects TRBV19 to TRBJ2-1, with 11 nucleotides matching TRBD2. The CDR3 covers 16 residues. Trimming took 5 bases from V and 5 from J; bases not matched to a gene: 8. Germline V gene sequence: CDR1 LNHDA, CDR2 SQIVND (reference sequence). CDR3 nucleotide sequence: TGTGCCAGTAGTGCCCAAAAGACTAGCGGGGACAATGAGCAGTTCTTC. This gives the protein CASSAQKTSGDNEQFF. The variable domain in full, completed from reference TRBV19 and TRBJ2-1, reads DGGITQSPKYLFRKEGQNVTLSCEQNLNHDAMYWYRQDPGQGLRLIYYSQIVNDFQKGDIAEGYSVSREKKESFPLTVTSAQKNPTAFYLCASSAQKTSGDNEQFFGPGTRLTVL.

The rearrangement links TRBV7-9 to TRBJ2-3; D perhaps matches TRBD2 (6 bases). The germline V and J ends were trimmed by 5 bases and 2 bases, with 11 bases remaining between them. CDR3 length equals 14 residues. The germline CDR1 and CDR2 sequences are SEHNR and FQNEAQ (reference sequence). The CDR3 spells CASSPGLSTDTQYF. The CDR3 DNA reads as TGTGCCAGCAGCCCGGGACTTTCCACAGATACGCAGTATTTT. The full variable domain, completed using reference TRBV7-9 and TRBJ2-3, is DTGVSQNPRHKITKRGQNVTFRCDPISEHNRLYWYRQTLGQGPEFLTYFQNEAQLEKSRLLSDRFSAERPKGSFSTLEIQRTEQGDSAMYLCASSPGLSTDTQYFGPGTRLTVL.

The chain uses TRBV13 and TRBJ1-4; a possible D gene is TRBD1 (5 bases). The CDR3 covers 17 residues. Trimming cost V 5 bases and J 0 bases, with 16 bases left between them. Germline CDR1 is PRHDT and CDR2 is FYEKMQ (reference sequence). Written as DNA, the CDR3 is TGTGCCAGCAGCCCTGGGACTTCTTTAACAACTAATGAAAAACTGTTTTTT. Translated: CASSPGTSLTTNEKLFF.

The chain links TRBV6-1 to TRBJ2-7, with D maybe TRBD1 (5 bases). Germline V gene sequence: CDR1 MNHNS, CDR2 SASEGT. CDR3 length: 13 residues. The V gene lost 6 bases and the J gene lost 6 bases, with 15 bases spanning the gap. The CDR3 sequence: CASSYGHIAEQYF. DNA of the CDR3: TGTGCCAGCAGCTATGGACATATCGCCGAGCAGTACTTC.

The chain joins TRBV6-6 to TRBJ2-7; 8 nucleotides align to TRBD2. Germline CDR1 is MNHNY and CDR2 is SVGAGI (reference sequence). The length of the CDR3 is 16 residues. Unmatched junction bases numbered 11, after V lost 1 base and J lost 6 bases. Here the CDR3 DNA reads TGTGCCAGCAGTTACTTTGGCGGGGGGTACCTTGTCGAGCAGTACTTC. Its translation: CASSYFGGGYLVEQYF.

V gene TRBV7-9 combines with J gene TRBJ2-1, with 10 bases matching TRBD1. J gave up 8 bases and V 5 bases, and 9 bases lay outside the gene matches. CDR3 length: 15 residues. Germline lookup yields CDR1 SEHNR and CDR2 FQNEAQ (reference sequence). CDR3 coding DNA: TGTGCCAGCAGCATAGGACAGGGGGGGGTATATGAGCAGTTCTTC. It translates to CASSIGQGGVYEQFF.

The chain links TRBV7-6 to TRBJ1-2, with a possible D match to TRBD1 (5 bases). This CDR3 spans 15 amino acids. From germline, CDR1 is SGHVS and CDR2 FNYEAQ. The germline V and J ends were trimmed by 1 base and 4 bases, with 13 bases remaining between them. CDR3 bases: TGTGCCAGCAGCTTAGGACAGACCCTAGGCTATGGCTACACCTTC. It is translated as CASSLGQTLGYGYTF.

The chain uses TRBV2 and TRBJ2-1, with D possibly being TRBD1 (6 bases). CDR3 size: 14 residues. Trimming removed 6 bases at V and 7 bases at J, with 16 bases between. Germline-derived CDR1 and CDR2 are SNHLY and FYNNEI. For the CDR3, the DNA is TGTGCCAGCAGACTACAGGGAAGGGATAATGAGCAGTTCTTC. Translated: CASRLQGRDNEQFF.

This clone has just one count. This chain links TRBV11-1 with TRBJ2-1, with 12 positions matching TRBD1. Trimming at V came to 5 bases and at J to 6 bases, leaving 2 bases not matched to a gene. Germline V CDR1 and CDR2: SGHAT, FQDESV (reference sequence). This CDR3 contains 14 residues. Written as DNA, the CDR3 is TGTGCCAGCAGCCAGGGACAGGGGGCCAATGAGCAGTTCTTC. Protein: CASSQGQGANEQFF.

The chain's CDR3 is CASKAAGNTIYF. The CDR3 DNA reads as TGTGCCAGCAAGGCGGCTGGAAACACCATATATTTT. This chain connects TRBV6-6 to TRBJ1-3; D is unclear. The CDR3 covers 12 residues. Trimming took off 7 bases at V and 2 bases at J, with 6 bases between the two ends. CDR1 MNHNY and CDR2 SVGAGI come from the germline V gene (reference sequence).

The rearrangement links TRBV19 to TRBJ1-1; D not resolved. Trimming cost V 5 bases and J 4 bases, with 11 bases left between them. The CDR3 covers 13 residues. The germline V gene encodes CDR1 LNHDA and CDR2 SQIVND (reference sequence). The chain's CDR3 is CASSSQVGTEAFF. The DNA of the CDR3 is TGTGCCAGTAGTTCTCAGGTCGGCACTGAAGCTTTCTTT.

This chain uses TRBV7-9 with TRBJ2-7; 7 bases are shared with TRBD1. V gave up 3 bases and J gave up 5 bases; unmatched junction bases: 4. This CDR3 contains 13 residues. The germline gives CDR1 SEHNR, CDR2 FQNEAQ (reference sequence). Here the CDR3 reads CASSFVGGNEQYV. The CDR3 DNA reads TGTGCCAGCAGCTTTGTAGGGGGCAACGAGCAGTACGTC.

The gene calls are TRBV27 and TRBJ2-5; 11 bases fit TRBD1. This CDR3 has 17 amino acids. Germline V gene sequence: CDR1 MNHEY, CDR2 SMNVEV (reference sequence). V shed 6 bases, J shed 5 bases, and the junction held 14 bases outside the gene matches. CDR3: CASSLAWTGGARETQYF. CDR3 bases: TGTGCCAGCAGCCTTGCGTGGACAGGGGGCGCGAGGGAGACCCAGTACTTC.

The rearrangement uses TRBV9 and TRBJ2-5; D might be TRBD2 (6 bases). The CDR3 is 15 residues long. In germline, CDR1 is SGDLS, CDR2 YYNGEE. V was clipped by 4 bases and J by 5 bases, with 18 bases between them. The CDR3 region has the DNA TGTGCCAGCAGCCCCTTTCGGACTACAACGGAGACCCAGTACTTC. Translating it yields CASSPFRTTTETQYF.

The gene calls are TRBV25-1 and TRBJ2-2, with unresolved D. Germline V gene sequence: CDR1 MGHDK, CDR2 SYGVNS. The CDR3 covers 12 residues. Written as DNA, the CDR3 is TGTGCTGTATCGCGGAACACCGGGGAGCTGTTTTTT. Its protein is CAVSRNTGELFF.

This clone is medium-sized in the sample. This chain connects TRBV5-4 to TRBJ1-2; TRBD1 is a possible D gene (5 bases). Trimming removed 5 bases at V and 4 bases at J, with 15 bases between. Germline values: CDR1 SGHNT, CDR2 YYREEE (reference sequence). The CDR3 runs to 14 residues. CDR3 loop: CASSSGETAYGYTF. The CDR3 nucleotides read TGTGCCAGCAGTAGTGGAGAGACAGCCTATGGCTACACCTTC.

The chain combines TRBV5-1 with TRBJ2-1; 11 bases align to TRBD2. CDR1 is SGHRS, CDR2 YFSETQ, per germline. V was pared by 0 bases and J by 7 bases, with 0 bases of the junction left unmatched. The CDR3 is 14 amino acids. CDR3 DNA sequence: TGCGCCAGCAGCTTGGGGACTAGCGGGAATGAGCAGTTCTTC. Translation: CASSLGTSGNEQFF.

CDR3 sequence reads: CASRQAGVGNQPQHF. CDR3 nucleotides: TGTGCCAGCAGACAAGCAGGGGTAGGGAATCAGCCCCAGCATTTT. The chain recombines TRBV5-6 with TRBJ1-5; TRBD1 might be the D (6 bases). The CDR3 covers 15 residues. Trimming shortened V by 5 bases and J by 4 bases, and 16 bases separated the two germline ends. Germline V CDR1 and CDR2: SGHDT, YYEEEE.

The chain combines TRBV4-2 with TRBJ1-3, with a possible D match to TRBD1 (6 bases). V lost 6 bases and J 4 bases, leaving 10 bases between the germline ends. This CDR3 is built from 13 residues. Germline V gene data show CDR1 as LGHNA and CDR2 as YNFKEQ. CDR3 nucleotides: TGTGCCAGCAGTTACGACAGGGGAAACACCATATATTTT. Its protein is CASSYDRGNTIYF.

The rearrangement links TRBV6-1 to TRBJ1-5, with 9 bases matching TRBD1. The CDR3 totals 16 residues. Per the germline V gene, CDR1 is MNHNS and CDR2 is SASEGT. The J segment lost 4 bases and the V segment lost 3 bases, leaving 7 bases of the junction unmatched. The CDR3 protein is CASSDLIGTGNQPQHF. The CDR3 DNA reads TGTGCCAGCAGTGATTTAATAGGGACAGGGAATCAGCCCCAGCATTTT.

The CDR3 nucleotides read TGTGCCAGCAGCCAAGGACAGGATTATAACATTCAGTACTTC. It specifies CASSQGQDYNIQYF. The chain is built from TRBV4-2 and TRBJ2-4, with D possibly TRBD1 on 6 matching bases. Germline CDR1 is LGHNA and CDR2 is YNFKEQ. The CDR3 covers 14 residues. V was clipped by 1 base and J by 7 bases, with 11 bases between them.

The rearrangement links TRBV19 to TRBJ1-5, with D possibly being TRBD1 (6 bases). The CDR3 is 14 residues long. CDR1 is LNHDA, CDR2 SQIVND, per germline (reference sequence). Trimming pared 0 bases from V and 7 bases from J, leaving 10 bases between. The CDR3 here is CASSIDGTRQPQHF. The CDR3 DNA is TGTGCCAGTAGTATAGATGGGACAAGGCAGCCCCAGCATTTT.

The chain joins TRBV5-6 to TRBJ2-3; no reliable D call. The CDR3 has 16 residues. Germline V gives CDR1 SGHDT, CDR2 YYEEEE. Trimming left V 3 bases short and J 2 bases short, with 16 bases between. This chain's CDR3 is CASSYRGPFHTDTQYF. The CDR3 DNA sequence: TGTGCCAGCAGCTACCGAGGTCCTTTCCACACAGATACGCAGTATTTT.

The rearrangement links TRBV7-6 to TRBJ2-6, with 7 bases fitting TRBD1. V dropped 4 bases and J dropped 0; count of bases not matched to a gene: 6. CDR1 is SGHVS and CDR2 is FNYEAQ in the germline V gene. The CDR3 consists of 17 residues. Here the CDR3 DNA reads TGTGCCAGCAGCTCGTTGACAGGGCACTCTGGGGCCAACGTCCTGACTTTC. Its translation: CASSSLTGHSGANVLTF.

The chain recombines TRBV30 with TRBJ2-1; 8 positions match TRBD2. Germline CDR1 and CDR2: GTSNPN and SVGIG (reference sequence). The CDR3 loop spans 14 amino acids. V was clipped by 4 bases and J by 0 bases; unmatched bases: 2. The CDR3 protein is CAWNSGISYNEQFF. As DNA, the CDR3 is TGTGCCTGGAATAGCGGGATCTCCTACAATGAGCAGTTCTTC.